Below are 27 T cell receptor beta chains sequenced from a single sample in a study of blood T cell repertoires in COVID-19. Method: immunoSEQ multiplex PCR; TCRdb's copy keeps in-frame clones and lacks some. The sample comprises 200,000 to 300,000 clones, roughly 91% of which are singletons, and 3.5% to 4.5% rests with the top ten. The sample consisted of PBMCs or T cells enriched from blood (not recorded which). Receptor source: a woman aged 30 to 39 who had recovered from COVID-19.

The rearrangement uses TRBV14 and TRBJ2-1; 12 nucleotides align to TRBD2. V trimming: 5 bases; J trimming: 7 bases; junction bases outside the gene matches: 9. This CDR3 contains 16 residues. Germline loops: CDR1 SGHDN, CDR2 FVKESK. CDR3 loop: CASSNLAGGLSNEQFF. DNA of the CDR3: TGTGCCAGCAGCAATCTAGCGGGAGGGCTCTCGAATGAGCAGTTCTTC.

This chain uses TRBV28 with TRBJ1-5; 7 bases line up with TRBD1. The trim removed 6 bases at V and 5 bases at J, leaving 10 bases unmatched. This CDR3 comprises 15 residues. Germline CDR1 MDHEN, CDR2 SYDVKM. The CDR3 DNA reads TGTGCCAGCAGCAAGTACAGGGGCTACGATCAGCCCCAGCATTTT. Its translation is CASSKYRGYDQPQHF.

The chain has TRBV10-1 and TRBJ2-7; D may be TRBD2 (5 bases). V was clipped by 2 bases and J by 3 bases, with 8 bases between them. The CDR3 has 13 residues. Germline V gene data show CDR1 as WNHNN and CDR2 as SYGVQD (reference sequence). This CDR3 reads CASSEEDFYEQYF. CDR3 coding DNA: TGCGCCAGCAGTGAGGAGGACTTCTACGAGCAGTACTTC.

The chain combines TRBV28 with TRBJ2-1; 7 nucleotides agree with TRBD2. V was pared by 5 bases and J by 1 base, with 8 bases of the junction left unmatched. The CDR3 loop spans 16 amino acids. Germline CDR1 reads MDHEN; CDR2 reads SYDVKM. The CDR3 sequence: CASSLLGLGSYNEQFF. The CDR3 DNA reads TGTGCCAGCAGTCTCCTCGGACTAGGATCCTACAATGAGCAGTTCTTC.

The DNA of the CDR3 is TGCGCCAGCAGAGGACTAGCGGGTGACAATGAGCAGTTCTTC. The encoded protein is CASRGLAGDNEQFF. The rearrangement joins TRBV5-1 to TRBJ2-1, with 11 bases matching TRBD2. V dropped 5 bases and J dropped 5; count of bases not matched to a gene: 3. This CDR3 is 14 amino acids long. Germline lookup yields CDR1 SGHRS and CDR2 YFSETQ.

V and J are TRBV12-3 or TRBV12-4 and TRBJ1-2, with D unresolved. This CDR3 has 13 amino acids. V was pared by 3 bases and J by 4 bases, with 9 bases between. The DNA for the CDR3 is TGTGCCAGCAGTTTGGGTCGGAGCTATGGCTACACCTTC. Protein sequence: CASSLGRSYGYTF.

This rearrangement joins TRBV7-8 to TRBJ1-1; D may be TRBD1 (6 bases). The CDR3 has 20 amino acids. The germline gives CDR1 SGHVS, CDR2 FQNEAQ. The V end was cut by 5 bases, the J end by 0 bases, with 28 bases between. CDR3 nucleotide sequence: TGTGCCAGCAGCCCCAGAATCAATCGGAGGACAGACATAATGAACACTGAAGCTTTCTTT. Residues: CASSPRINRRTDIMNTEAFF.

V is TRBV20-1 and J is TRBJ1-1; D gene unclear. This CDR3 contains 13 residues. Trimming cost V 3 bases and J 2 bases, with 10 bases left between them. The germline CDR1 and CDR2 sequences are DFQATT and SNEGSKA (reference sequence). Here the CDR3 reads CSASEDRNTEAFF. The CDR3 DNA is TGCAGTGCTAGTGAAGATAGAAACACTGAAGCTTTCTTT.

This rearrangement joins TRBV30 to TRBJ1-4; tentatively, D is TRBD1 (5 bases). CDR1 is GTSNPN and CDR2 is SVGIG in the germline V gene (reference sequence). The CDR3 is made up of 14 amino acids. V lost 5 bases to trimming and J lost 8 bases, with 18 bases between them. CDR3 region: CAWGRWGGEEKLFF. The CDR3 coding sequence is TGTGCCTGGGGAAGGTGGGGGGGAGAAGAAAAACTGTTTTTT.

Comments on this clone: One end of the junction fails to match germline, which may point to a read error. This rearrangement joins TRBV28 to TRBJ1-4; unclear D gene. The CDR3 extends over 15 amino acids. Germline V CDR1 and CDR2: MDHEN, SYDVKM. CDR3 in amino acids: CASSSPSSVGEKLFF. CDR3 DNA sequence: TGTGCCAGCAGTTCTCCGTCTTCTGTGGGTGAAAAACTATTTTTT.

The CDR3, as DNA: TGTGCTAGTGGTTTGGGAGACCAGCGCGGGCAGTTCTTC. It specifies CASGLGDQRGQFF. The chain is built from TRBV12-5 and TRBJ2-1; D call uncertain. There are 13 residues in the CDR3. Trimming removed 1 base from V and 12 bases from J, with 13 bases in between. Germline assignment: CDR1 LGHNT and CDR2 FRNRAP.

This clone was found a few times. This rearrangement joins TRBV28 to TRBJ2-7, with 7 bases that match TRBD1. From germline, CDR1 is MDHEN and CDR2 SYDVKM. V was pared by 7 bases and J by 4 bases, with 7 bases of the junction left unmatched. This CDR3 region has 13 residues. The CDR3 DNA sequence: TGTGCCAGCACTCAGGGGGTGACATACGAGCAGTACTTC. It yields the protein CASTQGVTYEQYF.

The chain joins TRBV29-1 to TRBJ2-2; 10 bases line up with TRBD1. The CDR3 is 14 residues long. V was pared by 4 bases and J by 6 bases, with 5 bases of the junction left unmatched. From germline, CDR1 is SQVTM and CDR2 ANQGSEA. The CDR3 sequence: CSVGLGTGAGELFF. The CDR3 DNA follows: TGCAGCGTTGGCCTAGGGACAGGGGCCGGGGAGCTGTTTTTT.

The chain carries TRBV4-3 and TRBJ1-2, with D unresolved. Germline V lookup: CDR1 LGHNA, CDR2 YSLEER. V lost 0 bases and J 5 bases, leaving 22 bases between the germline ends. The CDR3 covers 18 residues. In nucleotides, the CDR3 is TGCGCCAGCAGCCAAGACAACCCACGAGGGAGTTTGACGTATGGCTACACCTTC. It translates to CASSQDNPRGSLTYGYTF.

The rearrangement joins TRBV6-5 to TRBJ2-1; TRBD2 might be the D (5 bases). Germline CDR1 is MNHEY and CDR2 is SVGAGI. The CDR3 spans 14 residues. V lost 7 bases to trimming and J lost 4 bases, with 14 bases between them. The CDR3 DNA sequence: TGTGCCAGCAAAGGAGCGGTAGAGTACAATGAGCAGTTCTTC. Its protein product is CASKGAVEYNEQFF.

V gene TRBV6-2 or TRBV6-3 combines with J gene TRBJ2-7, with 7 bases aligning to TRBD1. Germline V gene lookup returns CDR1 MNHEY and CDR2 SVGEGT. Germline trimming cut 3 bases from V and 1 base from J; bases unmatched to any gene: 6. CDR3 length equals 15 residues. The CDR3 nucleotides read TGTGCCAGCAGTTATAACCGGGACAGATCCTACGAGCAGTACTTC. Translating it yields CASSYNRDRSYEQYF.

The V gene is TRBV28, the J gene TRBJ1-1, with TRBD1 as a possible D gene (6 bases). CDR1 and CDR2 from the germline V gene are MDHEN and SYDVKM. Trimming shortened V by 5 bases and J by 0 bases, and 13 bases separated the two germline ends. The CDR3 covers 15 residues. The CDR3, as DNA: TGTGCCAGCAGTGTAAGGGGGTACCTGAACACTGAAGCTTTCTTT. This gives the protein CASSVRGYLNTEAFF.

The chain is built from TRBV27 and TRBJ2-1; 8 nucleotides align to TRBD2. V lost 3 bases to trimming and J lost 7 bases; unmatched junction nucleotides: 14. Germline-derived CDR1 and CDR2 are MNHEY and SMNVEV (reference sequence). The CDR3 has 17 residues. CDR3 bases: TGTGCCAGCAGTTTTCACGGGTCTGCGGGAGGAGTGAATGAGCAGTTCTTC. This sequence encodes CASSFHGSAGGVNEQFF.

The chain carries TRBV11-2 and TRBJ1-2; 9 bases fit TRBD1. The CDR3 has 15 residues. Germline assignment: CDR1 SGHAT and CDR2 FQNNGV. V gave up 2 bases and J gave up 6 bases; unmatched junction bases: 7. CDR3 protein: CASSLFGTGSDGYTF. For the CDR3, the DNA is TGTGCCAGCAGCTTATTTGGGACAGGGAGCGATGGCTACACCTTC. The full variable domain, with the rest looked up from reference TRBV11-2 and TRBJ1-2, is EAGVAQSPRYKIIEKRQSVAFWCNPISGHATLYWYQQILGQGPKLLIQFQNNGVVDDSQLPKDRFSAERLKGVDSTLKIQPAKLEDSAVYLCASSLFGTGSDGYTFGSGTRLTVV.

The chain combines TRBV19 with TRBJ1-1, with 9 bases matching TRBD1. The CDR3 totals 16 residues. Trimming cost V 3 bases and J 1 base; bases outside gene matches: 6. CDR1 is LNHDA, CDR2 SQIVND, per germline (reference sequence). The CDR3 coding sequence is TGTGCCAGTAGTATCCCGACAGGGGGTACGAACACTGAAGCTTTCTTT. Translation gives CASSIPTGGTNTEAFF.

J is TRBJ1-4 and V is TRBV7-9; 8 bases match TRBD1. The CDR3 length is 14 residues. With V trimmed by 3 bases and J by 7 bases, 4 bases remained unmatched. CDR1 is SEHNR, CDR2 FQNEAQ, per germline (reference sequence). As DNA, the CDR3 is TGTGCCAGCAGCTTCGGACAGGGAGGTGAAAAACTGTTTTTT. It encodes CASSFGQGGEKLFF. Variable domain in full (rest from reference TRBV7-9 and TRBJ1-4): DTGVSQNPRHKITKRGQNVTFRCDPISEHNRLYWYRQTLGQGPEFLTYFQNEAQLEKSRLLSDRFSAERPKGSFSTLEIQRTEQGDSAMYLCASSFGQGGEKLFFGSGTQLSVL.

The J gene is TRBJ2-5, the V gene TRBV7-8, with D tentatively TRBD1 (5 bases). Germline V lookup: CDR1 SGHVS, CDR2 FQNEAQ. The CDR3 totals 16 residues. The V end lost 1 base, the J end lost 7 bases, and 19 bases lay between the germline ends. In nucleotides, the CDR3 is TGTGCCAGCAGCTTAGTTCTTGGACAACTCAAGGGGACCCAGTACTTC. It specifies CASSLVLGQLKGTQYF.

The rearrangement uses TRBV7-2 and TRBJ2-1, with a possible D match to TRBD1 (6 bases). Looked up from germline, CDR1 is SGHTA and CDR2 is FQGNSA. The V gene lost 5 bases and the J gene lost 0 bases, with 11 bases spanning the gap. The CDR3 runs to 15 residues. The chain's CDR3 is CASSATGHSYNEQFF. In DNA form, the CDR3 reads TGTGCCAGCAGCGCGACAGGTCACTCCTACAATGAGCAGTTCTTC.

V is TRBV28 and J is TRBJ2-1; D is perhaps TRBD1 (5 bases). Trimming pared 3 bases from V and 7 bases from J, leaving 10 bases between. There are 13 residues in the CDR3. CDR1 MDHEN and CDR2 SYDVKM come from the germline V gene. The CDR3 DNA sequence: TGTGCCAGCAGTTTGCAGGGCGCGAATGAGCAGTTCTTC. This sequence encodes CASSLQGANEQFF.

The CDR3 sequence is CASSLVVSGTGEQYF. The CDR3 DNA follows: TGTGCCAGCAGCTTAGTGGTTAGCGGTACGGGCGAGCAGTACTTC. The chain uses TRBV7-2 and TRBJ2-7, with a weak D call TRBD2 (6 bases). Germline V CDR1 and CDR2: SGHTA, FQGNSA. The CDR3 covers 15 residues. V dropped 1 base and J dropped 6 bases, with 16 bases sitting between them.

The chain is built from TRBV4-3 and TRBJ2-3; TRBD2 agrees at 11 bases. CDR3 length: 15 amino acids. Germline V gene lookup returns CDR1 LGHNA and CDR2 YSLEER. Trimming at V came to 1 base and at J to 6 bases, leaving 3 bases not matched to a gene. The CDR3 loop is CASSQVAGGRDTQYF. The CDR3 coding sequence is TGCGCCAGCAGCCAAGTAGCGGGAGGGCGGGATACGCAGTATTTT.

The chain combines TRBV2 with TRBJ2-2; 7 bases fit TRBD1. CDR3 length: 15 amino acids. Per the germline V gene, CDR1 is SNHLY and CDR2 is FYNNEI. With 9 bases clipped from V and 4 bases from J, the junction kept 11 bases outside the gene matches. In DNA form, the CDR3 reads TGTGCCAGGAGACACACAGGGGCGAGCACCGGGGAGCTGTTTTTT. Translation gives CARRHTGASTGELFF.